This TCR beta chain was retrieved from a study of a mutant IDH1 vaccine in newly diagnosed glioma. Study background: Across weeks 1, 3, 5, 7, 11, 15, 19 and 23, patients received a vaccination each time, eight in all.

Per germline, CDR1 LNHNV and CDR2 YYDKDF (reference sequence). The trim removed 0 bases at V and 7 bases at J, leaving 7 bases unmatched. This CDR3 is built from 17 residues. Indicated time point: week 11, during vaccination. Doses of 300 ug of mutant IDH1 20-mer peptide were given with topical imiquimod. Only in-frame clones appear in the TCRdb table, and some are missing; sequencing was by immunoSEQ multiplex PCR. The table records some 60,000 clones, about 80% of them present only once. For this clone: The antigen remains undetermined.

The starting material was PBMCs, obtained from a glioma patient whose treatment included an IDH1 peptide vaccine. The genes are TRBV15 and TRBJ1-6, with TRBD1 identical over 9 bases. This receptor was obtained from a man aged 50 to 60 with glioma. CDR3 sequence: CATSRDITGGPNSPLHF. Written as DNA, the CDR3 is TGTGCCACCAGCAGAGACATTACAGGGGGCCCAAATTCACCCCTCCACTTT. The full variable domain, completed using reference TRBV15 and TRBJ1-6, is DAMVIQNPRYQVTQFGKPVTLSCSQTLNHNVMYWYQQKSSQAPKLLFHYYDKDFNNEADTPDNFQSRRPNTSFCFLDIRSPGLGDTAMYLCATSRDITGGPNSPLHFGNGTRLTVT.